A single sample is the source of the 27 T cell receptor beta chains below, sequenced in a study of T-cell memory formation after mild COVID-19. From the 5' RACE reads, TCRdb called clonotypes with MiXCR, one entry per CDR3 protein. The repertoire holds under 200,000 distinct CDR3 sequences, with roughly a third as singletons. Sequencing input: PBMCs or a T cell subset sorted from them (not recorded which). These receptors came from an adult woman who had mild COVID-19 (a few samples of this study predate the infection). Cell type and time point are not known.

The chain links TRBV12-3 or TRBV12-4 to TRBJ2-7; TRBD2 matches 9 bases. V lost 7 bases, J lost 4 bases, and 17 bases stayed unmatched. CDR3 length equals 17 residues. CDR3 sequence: CASKNTLHESGRYEQYF. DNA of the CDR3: TGTGCCAGCAAAAATACCCTCCATGAGAGCGGGAGGTACGAGCAGTACTTC.

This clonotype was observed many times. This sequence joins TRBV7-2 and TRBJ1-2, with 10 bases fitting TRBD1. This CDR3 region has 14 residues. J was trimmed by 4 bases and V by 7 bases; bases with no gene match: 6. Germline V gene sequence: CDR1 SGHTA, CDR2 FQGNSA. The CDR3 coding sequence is TGTGCCAGCACCGAAGACAGGGGGCCCTATGGCTACACCTTC. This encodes CASTEDRGPYGYTF.

Here the CDR3 reads CASSHGSGGGELFF. CDR3 nucleotides: TGCGCCAGCAGCCATGGCAGCGGCGGCGGGGAGCTGTTTTTT. The chain has TRBV4-1 and TRBJ2-2; weak D call: TRBD2 (5 bases). Germline-derived CDR1 and CDR2 are MGHRA and YSYEKL. CDR3 length equals 14 residues. V gave up 3 bases and J gave up 7 bases, with 12 bases separating them.

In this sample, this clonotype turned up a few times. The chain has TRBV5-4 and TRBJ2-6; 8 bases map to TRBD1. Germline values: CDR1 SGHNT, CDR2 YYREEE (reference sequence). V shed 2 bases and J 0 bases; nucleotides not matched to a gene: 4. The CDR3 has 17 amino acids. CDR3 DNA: TGTGCCAGCAGCTTCAGGGGGCTGGTCTCTGGGGCCAACGTCCTGACTTTC. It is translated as CASSFRGLVSGANVLTF.

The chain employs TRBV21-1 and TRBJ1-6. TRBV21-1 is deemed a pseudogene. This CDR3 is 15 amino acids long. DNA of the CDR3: TGTGCCAGCAGCAAATCTTACAGATTTCGTTCACCCCTCCACTTT. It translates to CASSKSYRFRSPLHF.

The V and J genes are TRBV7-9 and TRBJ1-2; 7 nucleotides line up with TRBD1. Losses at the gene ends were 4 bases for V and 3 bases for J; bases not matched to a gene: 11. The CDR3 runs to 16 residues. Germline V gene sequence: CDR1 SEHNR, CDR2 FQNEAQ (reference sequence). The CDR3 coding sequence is TGTGCCAGCAGCTCTTCCAACTCCGACAGGGACTATGGCTACACCTTC. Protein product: CASSSSNSDRDYGYTF.

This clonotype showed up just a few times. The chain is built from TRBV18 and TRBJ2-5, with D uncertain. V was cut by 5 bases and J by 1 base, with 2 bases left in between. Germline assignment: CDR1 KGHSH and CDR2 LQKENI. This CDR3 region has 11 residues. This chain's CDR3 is CASSTQETQYF. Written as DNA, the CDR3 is TGTGCCAGCTCAACCCAAGAGACCCAGTACTTC.

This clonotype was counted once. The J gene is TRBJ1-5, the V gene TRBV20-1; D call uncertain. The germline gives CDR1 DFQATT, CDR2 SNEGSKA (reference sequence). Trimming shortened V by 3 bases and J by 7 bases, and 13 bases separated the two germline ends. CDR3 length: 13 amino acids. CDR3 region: CSARGIGGQPQHF. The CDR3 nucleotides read TGCAGTGCTAGGGGTATTGGAGGGCAGCCCCAGCATTTT.

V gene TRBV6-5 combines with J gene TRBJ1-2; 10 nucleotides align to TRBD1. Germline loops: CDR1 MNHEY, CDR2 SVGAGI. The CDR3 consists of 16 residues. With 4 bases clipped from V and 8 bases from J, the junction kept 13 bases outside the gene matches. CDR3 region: CASSSRTGGLGEGYTF. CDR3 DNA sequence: TGTGCCAGCAGTTCACGGACAGGGGGTTTAGGAGAAGGCTACACCTTC.

CDR3 amino acids: CSASPTANEKLFF. CDR3 DNA: TGCAGTGCTAGCCCGACAGCGAATGAAAAACTGTTTTTT. This sequence joins TRBV20-1 and TRBJ1-4, with a tentative D call TRBD1 (5 bases). Per the germline V gene, CDR1 is DFQATT and CDR2 is SNEGSKA (reference sequence). CDR3 size: 13 residues. V was clipped by 3 bases and J by 5 bases, with 10 bases between them.

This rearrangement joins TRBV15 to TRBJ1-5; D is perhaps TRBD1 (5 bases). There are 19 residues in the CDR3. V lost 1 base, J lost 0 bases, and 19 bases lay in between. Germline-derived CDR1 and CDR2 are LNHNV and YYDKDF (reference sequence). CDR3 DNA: TGTGCCACCAGCAGAGCCCTTTCGGCCCAGGGATATAGCAATCAGCCCCAGCATTTT. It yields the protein CATSRALSAQGYSNQPQHF.

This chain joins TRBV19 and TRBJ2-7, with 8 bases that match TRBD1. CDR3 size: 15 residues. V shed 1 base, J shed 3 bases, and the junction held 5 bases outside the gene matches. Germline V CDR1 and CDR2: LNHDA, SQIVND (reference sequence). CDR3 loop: CASSIAVQGVYEQYF. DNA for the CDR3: TGTGCCAGTAGTATAGCGGTACAGGGGGTCTACGAGCAGTACTTC.

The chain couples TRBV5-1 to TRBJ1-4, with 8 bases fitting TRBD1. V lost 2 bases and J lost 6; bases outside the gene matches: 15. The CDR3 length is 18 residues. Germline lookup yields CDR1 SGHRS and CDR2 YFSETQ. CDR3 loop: CASSFLPSRGQGDEKLFF. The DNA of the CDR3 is TGCGCCAGCAGCTTTCTACCCTCTCGAGGACAGGGAGATGAAAAACTGTTTTTT.

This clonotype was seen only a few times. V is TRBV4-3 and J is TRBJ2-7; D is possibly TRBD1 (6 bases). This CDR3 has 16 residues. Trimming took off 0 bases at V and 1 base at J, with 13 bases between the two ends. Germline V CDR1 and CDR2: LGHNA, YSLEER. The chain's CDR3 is CASSQDSRTVSYEQYF. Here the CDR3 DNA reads TGCGCCAGCAGCCAAGATTCCCGGACAGTATCCTACGAGCAGTACTTC.

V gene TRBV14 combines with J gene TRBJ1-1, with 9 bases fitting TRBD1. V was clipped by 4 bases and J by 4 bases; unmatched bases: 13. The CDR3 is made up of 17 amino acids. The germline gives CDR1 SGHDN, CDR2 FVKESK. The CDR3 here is CASSRERAQGAITEAFF. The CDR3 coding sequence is TGTGCCAGCAGCCGAGAAAGAGCACAGGGGGCAATCACTGAAGCTTTCTTT. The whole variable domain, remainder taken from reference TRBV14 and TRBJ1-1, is EAGVTQFPSHSVIEKGQTVTLRCDPISGHDNLYWYRRVMGKEIKFLLHFVKESKQDESGMPNNRFLAERTGGTYSTLKVQPAELEDSGVYFCASSRERAQGAITEAFFGQGTRLTVV.

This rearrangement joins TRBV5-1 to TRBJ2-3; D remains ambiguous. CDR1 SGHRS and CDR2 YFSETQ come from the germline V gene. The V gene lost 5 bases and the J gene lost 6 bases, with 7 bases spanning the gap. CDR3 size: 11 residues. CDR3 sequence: CASSQRDTQYF. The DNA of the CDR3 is TGCGCCAGCAGTCAGCGCGATACGCAGTATTTT. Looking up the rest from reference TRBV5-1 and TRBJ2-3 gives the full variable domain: KAGVTQTPRYLIKTRGQQVTLSCSPISGHRSVSWYQQTPGQGLQFLFEYFSETQRNKGNFPGRFSGRQFSNSRSEMNVSTLELGDSALYLCASSQRDTQYFGPGTRLTVL.

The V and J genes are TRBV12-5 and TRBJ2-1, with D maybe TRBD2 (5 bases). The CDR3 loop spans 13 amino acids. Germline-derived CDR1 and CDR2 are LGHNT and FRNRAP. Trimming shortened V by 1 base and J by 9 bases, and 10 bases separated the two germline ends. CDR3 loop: CASGLGSGVEQFF. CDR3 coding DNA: TGTGCTAGTGGTTTGGGGAGCGGCGTTGAGCAGTTCTTC.

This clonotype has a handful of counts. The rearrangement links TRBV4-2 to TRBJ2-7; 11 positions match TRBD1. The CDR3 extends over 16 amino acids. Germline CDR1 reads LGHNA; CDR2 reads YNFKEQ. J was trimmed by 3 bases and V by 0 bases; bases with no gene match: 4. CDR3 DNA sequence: TGTGCCAGCAGCCAAGAAACCGGGACAGGGGGCTACGAGCAGTACTTC. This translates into CASSQETGTGGYEQYF.

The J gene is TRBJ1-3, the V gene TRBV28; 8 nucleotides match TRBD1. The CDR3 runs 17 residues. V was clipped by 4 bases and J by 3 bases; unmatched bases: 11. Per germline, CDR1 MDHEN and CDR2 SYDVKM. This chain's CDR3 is CASSSPQLTGVGNTIYF. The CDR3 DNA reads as TGTGCCAGCAGTTCGCCCCAGTTGACAGGGGTTGGAAACACCATATATTTT.

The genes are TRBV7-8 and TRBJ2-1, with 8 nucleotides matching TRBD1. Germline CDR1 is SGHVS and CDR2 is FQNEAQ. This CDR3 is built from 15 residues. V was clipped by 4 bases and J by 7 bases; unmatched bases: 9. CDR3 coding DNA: TGTGCCAGCAGCTATGAACGGACAGGGCAAAATGAGCAGTTCTTC. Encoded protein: CASSYERTGQNEQFF.

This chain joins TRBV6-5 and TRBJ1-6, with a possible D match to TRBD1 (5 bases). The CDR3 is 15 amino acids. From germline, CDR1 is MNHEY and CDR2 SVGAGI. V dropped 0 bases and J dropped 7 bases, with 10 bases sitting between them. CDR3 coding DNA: TGTGCCAGCAGTTACTCCGGGGGTAAAAATTCACCCCTCCACTTT. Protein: CASSYSGGKNSPLHF.

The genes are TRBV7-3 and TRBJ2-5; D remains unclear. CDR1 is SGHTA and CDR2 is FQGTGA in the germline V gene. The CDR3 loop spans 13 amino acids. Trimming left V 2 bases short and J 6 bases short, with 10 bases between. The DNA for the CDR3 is TGTGCCAGCAGCTTAGATAACACGAAGACCCAGTACTTC. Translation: CASSLDNTKTQYF.

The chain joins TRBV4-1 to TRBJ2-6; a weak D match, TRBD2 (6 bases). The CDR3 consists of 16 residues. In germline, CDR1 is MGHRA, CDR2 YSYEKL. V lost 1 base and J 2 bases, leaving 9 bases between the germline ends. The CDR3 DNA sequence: TGCGCCAGCAGCCAAGGCGGGGTGGCTGGGGCCAACGTCCTGACTTTC. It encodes CASSQGGVAGANVLTF.

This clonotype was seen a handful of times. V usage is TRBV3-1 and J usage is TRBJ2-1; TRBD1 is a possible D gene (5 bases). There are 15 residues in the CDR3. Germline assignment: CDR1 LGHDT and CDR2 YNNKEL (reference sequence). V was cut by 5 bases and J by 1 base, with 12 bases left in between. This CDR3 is CASSFWGSSYNEQFF. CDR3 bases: TGTGCCAGCAGCTTCTGGGGCAGTTCCTACAATGAGCAGTTCTTC.

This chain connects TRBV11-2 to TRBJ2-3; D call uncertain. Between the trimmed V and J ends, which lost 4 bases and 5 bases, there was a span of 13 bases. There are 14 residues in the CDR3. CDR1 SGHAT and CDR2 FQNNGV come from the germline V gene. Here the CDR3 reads CASSSPWKQDTQYF. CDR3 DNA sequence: TGTGCCAGCAGCTCCCCCTGGAAGCAAGATACGCAGTATTTT.

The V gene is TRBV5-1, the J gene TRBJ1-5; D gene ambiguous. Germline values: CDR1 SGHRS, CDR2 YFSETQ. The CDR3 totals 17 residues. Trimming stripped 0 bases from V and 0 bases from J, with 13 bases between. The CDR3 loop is CASSLEPRRYSNQPQHF. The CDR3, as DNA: TGCGCCAGCAGCTTGGAGCCAAGAAGGTATAGCAATCAGCCCCAGCATTTT.

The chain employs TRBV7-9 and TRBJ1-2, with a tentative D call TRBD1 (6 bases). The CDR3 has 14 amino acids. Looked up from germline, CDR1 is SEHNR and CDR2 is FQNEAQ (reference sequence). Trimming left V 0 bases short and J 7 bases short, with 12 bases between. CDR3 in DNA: TGTGCCAGCAGCTTAGCGGAAGGACAGCTTGGCTACACCTTC. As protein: CASSLAEGQLGYTF.